This TCR beta chain was sequenced in a study of persistence of HIV-infected CD4 T cells. Study context: Isolated cells were CMV- and HIV-1 Gag-responding CD4+ T cells.

Study-level findings and limits: Compared with CD3/CD28-stimulated cells, CMV- and Gag-responding cells showed lower TCRbeta richness. TCR analyses could not target the rare provirus-carrying CMV-responding cells. Antigen-responding cells were enriched for degenerate expanded CDR3beta sequences.

Stimulation used 9 to 10 ug/mL lysate from CMV-infected fibroblasts. CD40L-negative CD69-negative CD45RO-high memory CD4+ T cells were sorted as populations depleted of antigen-responding cells. The immunoSEQ assay was version 4, run in survey mode. The assay was immunoSEQ multiplex PCR, and TCRdb's table has in-frame clones only and misses some. In the table there are around 48,000 clones, under 85% of which are singletons. Germline CDR1 and CDR2: LGHNA and YNFKEQ. V lost 6 bases to trimming and J lost 2 bases, with 16 bases between them. The CDR3 loop spans 15 amino acids. A word on this clone: Its antigen is as yet unknown.

Sequences were derived from CD4+ T cells sorted from PBMCs after 18-hour stimulation, sampled from a patient who received antiretroviral therapy. This TCR derives from an adult man with HIV who was CMV-seropositive. This chain uses TRBV4-2 with TRBJ2-5, with unresolved D. CDR3 protein: CASSPSVGTQETQYF. The CDR3, as DNA: TGTGCCAGCAGTCCGTCCGTGGGAACGCAAGAGACCCAGTACTTC.